This is a list of T cell receptor beta chains from one sample in a study of cytomegalovirus exposure and HLA in healthy donors. The assay was immunoSEQ multiplex PCR, and TCRdb's table has in-frame clones only and misses some. The listing contains around 70,000 clones. The sequencing sample was made of PBMCs. The receptors here all came from a boy aged 5-17 years in good health and CMV-seronegative. The CDR3 runs from the conserved cysteine through the conserved F or W. The D gene is left open where the match is weak.

D gene	V gene	J gene	CDR3 protein	CDR3 DNA
TRBD1	TRBV7-3	TRBJ1-2	CASTWTGAYGYTF	TGTGCCAGCACCTGGACAGGGGCCTATGGCTACACCTTC
-	TRBV11-2	TRBJ2-5	CASSGLSQPRETQYF	TGTGCCAGCAGCGGACTGAGCCAGCCAAGGGAGACCCAGTACTTC
-	TRBV7-8	TRBJ1-2	CASSGKQGGSYGYTF	TGTGCCAGCAGCGGGAAACAGGGAGGGAGCTATGGCTACACCTTC
-	TRBV4-2	TRBJ2-7	CASSSRQALEQYF	TGTGCCAGCAGCTCTCGTCAAGCGCTCGAGCAGTACTTC
TRBD1	TRBV19	TRBJ1-2	CASSVPGQANYGYTF	TGTGCCAGTAGTGTTCCGGGACAGGCAAACTATGGCTACACCTTC
TRBD1	TRBV6-1	TRBJ1-4	CASRETGGTEKLFF	TGTGCCAGCAGGGAGACAGGGGGCACTGAAAAACTGTTTTTT
-	TRBV5-1	TRBJ1-2	CASSLVGGASGYTF	TGCGCCAGCAGCTTGGTTGGAGGGGCTTCGGGCTACACCTTC
-	TRBV9	TRBJ1-1	CASSERGNTEAFF	TGTGCCAGCAGCGAACGAGGGAACACTGAAGCTTTCTTT
-	TRBV5-4	TRBJ1-3	CASSLAGITNTIYF	TGTGCCAGCAGCTTGGCAGGGATTACAAACACCATATATTTT
-	TRBV5-1	TRBJ2-2	CASSLGPLGGGATGELFF	TGCGCCAGCAGCTTGGGCCCCCTCGGAGGGGGGGCCACCGGGGAGCTGTTTTTT
-	TRBV7-2	TRBJ2-7	CASRRTGGGYEQYF	TGTGCCAGCAGGCGCACAGGGGGGGGGTACGAGCAGTACTTC
-	TRBV30	TRBJ1-1	CAWMAGMNTEAFF	TGTGCCTGGATGGCAGGTATGAACACTGAAGCTTTCTTT
TRBD1	TRBV30	TRBJ1-5	CAWNPGQGTQPQHF	TGTGCCTGGAATCCGGGACAGGGTACACAGCCCCAGCATTTT
-	TRBV7-3	TRBJ2-3	CASSSQRTDTQYF	TGTGCCAGCAGCTCCCAGCGAACAGATACGCAGTATTTT
-	TRBV27	TRBJ1-4	CASSFVGRSGEKLFF	TGTGCCAGCAGTTTTGTAGGGAGGAGTGGTGAAAAACTGTTTTTT
-	TRBV30	TRBJ2-2	CAWSVPIAGAPNTGELFF	TGTGCCTGGAGTGTACCGATCGCGGGGGCGCCGAACACCGGGGAGCTGTTTTTT
-	TRBV7-3	TRBJ1-5	CASSPRGGGEQVRSNQPQHF	TGTGCCAGCAGCCCACGGGGAGGGGGAGAGCAAGTCAGGAGCAATCAGCCCCAGCATTTT